This T cell receptor (beta chain) was profiled in a study of cytomegalovirus exposure and HLA in healthy donors. The primer mix had 60 Vbeta and 13 Jbeta primers. Produced via immunoSEQ multiplex PCR; TCRdb's table is partial and in-frame only. The table has 75,000 to 80,000 clones, around 66% seen once; the top ten hold around 4.7%. The sequence was obtained from a man aged 55 to 69 in good health and CMV-seropositive. The sequencing input was PBMCs.

As DNA, the CDR3 is TGTGCCAGCAGCTCCACGGGAGACCGCTACAATGAGCAGTTCTTC. Protein product: CASSSTGDRYNEQFF. This chain connects TRBV7-3 to TRBJ2-1, with D perhaps matching TRBD2 (6 bases). The CDR3 is made up of 15 amino acids. Trimming left V 4 bases short and J 3 bases short, with 13 bases between. CDR1 is SGHTA and CDR2 is FQGTGA in the germline V gene.